The present T cell receptor (beta chain) was sequenced within a study of technical replicates of blood from several donors. Using immunoSEQ multiplex PCR, the repertoire was profiled, and TCRdb retains in-frame clones only, with some absent. The table includes around 68,000 clones, 95% to 97% detected once. The clonotype was recovered from a human donor in good health. The specimen was T cells isolated from PBMCs.

CDR3 region: CASSYQPTGDHYGYTF. The DNA for the CDR3 is TGTGCCAGCAGTTACCAACCGACAGGGGATCACTATGGCTACACCTTC. The V gene is TRBV6-4, the J gene TRBJ1-2; 8 positions match TRBD1. There are 16 residues in the CDR3. From germline, CDR1 is MRHNA and CDR2 SNTAGT. V lost 5 bases and J lost 3; bases outside the gene matches: 11.